The TCR beta chain under discussion was sequenced for a study of blood T cell repertoires in COVID-19. Ages ranged from roughly 18 to 100 years, with residence in approximately 23 US areas. Allocation to cohorts depended on clinical history reported by the participants. As originally analysed: Amplification from reference gene primers served as the basis for estimated nucleated cell counts. Repertoires were generated with immunoSEQ multiplex PCR, while TCRdb's copy carries only in-frame clones and drops some. V, J and clone size reflect that table, while D and trimming were determined from the DNA. The table shows 200,000 to 250,000 clones, with 70% to 90% occurring only once. Germline assignment: CDR1 SGHNT and CDR2 YENEEA. The CDR3 is made up of 13 amino acids. Trimming took 3 bases from V and 11 from J, leaving 16 bases between them.

This chain joins TRBV11-3 and TRBJ1-1; no clear D. The source of this sequence is a man aged 30-40 years who had recovered from COVID-19. Sequenced input: PBMCs or T cells enriched from blood (not recorded which). The CDR3 is CASSFSSATEAFF. The CDR3 nucleotides read TGTGCCAGCAGCTTCTCGTCGGCCACGGAGGCTTTCTTT.